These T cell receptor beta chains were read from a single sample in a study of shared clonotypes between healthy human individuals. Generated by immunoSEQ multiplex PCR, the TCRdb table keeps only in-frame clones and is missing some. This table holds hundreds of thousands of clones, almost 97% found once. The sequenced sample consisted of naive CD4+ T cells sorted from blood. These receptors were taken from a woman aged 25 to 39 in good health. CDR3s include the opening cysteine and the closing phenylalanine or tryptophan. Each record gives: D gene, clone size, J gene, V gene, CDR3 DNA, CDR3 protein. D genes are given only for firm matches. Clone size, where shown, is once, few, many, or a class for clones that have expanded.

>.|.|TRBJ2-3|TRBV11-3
TGTGCCAGTCAGGGTACCACAGATACGCAGTATTTT
CASQGTTDTQYF
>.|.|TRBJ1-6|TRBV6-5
TGTGCCAGCAAGGGTTCAGCGAGAAATTCACCCCTCCACTTT
CASKGSARNSPLHF
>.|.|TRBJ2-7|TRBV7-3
TGTGCCAGCAGCTTAACGTCTAGCGTCACGGGGGAGCAGTACTTC
CASSLTSSVTGEQYF
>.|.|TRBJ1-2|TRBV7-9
TGTGCCAGCAGCCGGGACAACTATGGCTACACCTTC
CASSRDNYGYTF
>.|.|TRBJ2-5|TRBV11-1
TGTGCCAGCAGCTTTTCAGAGCAAGAGACCCAGTACTTC
CASSFSEQETQYF
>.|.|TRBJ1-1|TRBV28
TGTGCCAGCAGTTTTTTTAGGTTGGGGCGGAACACTGAAGCTTTCTTT
CASSFFRLGRNTEAFF
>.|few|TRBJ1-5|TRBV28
TGTGCCAGCAGCCCCGGGACCGGCAATCAGCCCCAGCATTTT
CASSPGTGNQPQHF
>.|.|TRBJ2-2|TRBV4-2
TGTGCCAGCAGGGGGGGACAGACTAACACCGGGGAGCTGTTTTTT
CASRGGQTNTGELFF
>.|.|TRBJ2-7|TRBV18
TGTGCCAGCTCATGGGGCGAGAATAGCTACGAGCAGTACTTC
CASSWGENSYEQYF
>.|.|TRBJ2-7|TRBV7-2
TGTGCCAGCAGCTTAGTTCCAGGGGGGAAAGGCGAGCAGTACTTC
CASSLVPGGKGEQYF
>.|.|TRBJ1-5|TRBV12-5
TGTGCTAGTGGTCCCGCAGGGATTGGCAATCAGCCCCAGCATTTT
CASGPAGIGNQPQHF
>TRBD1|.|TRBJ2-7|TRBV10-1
TGCGCCAGCAGTGCCGCGACAGGGAACCCTAGCGAGCAGTACTTC
CASSAATGNPSEQYF
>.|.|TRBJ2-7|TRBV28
TGTGCCAGCAGTTTAGATGGGCGGCGGGAGCAGTACTTC
CASSLDGRREQYF
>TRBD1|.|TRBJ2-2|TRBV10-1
TGCGCCAGCAGTGCGGGACAGCGGAACACCGGGGAGCTGTTTTTT
CASSAGQRNTGELFF
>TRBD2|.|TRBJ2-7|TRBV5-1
TGCGCCAGCAGCTTGGGTCGCGGGAGGGCCTGGGACGAGCAGTACTTC
CASSLGRGRAWDEQYF
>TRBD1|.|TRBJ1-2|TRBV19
TGTGCCAGTAGCCTGGACAGGGGCTATGGCTACACCTTC
CASSLDRGYGYTF
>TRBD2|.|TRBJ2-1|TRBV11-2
TGTGCCAGCAGCACTGGACTAGCGGGAGTAGATGAGCAGTTCTTC
CASSTGLAGVDEQFF
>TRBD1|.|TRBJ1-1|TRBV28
TGTGCCAGCAGTTTCGGACAGGGATCTACTGAAGCTTTCTTT
CASSFGQGSTEAFF
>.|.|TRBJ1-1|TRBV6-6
TGTGCCAGCAGTTACTCCTGGGGGACTAAGAACACTGAAGCTTTCTTT
CASSYSWGTKNTEAFF
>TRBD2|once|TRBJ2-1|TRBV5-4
TGTGCCAGCAGCTTAGGCGGGAGGGCCCCCAGTGAGCAGTTCTTC
CASSLGGRAPSEQFF
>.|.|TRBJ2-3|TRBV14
TGTGCCAGCAGCCAAGATCGCTTGACAGTTACAGATACGCAGTATTTT
CASSQDRLTVTDTQYF
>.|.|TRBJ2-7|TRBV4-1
TGCGCCAGCAGGCTGCTACCAACTGCCTCCTACGAGCAGTACTTC
CASRLLPTASYEQYF
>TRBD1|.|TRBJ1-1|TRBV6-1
TGTGCCAGCGCCTCACAGGGGGCGATGGCCACTGAAGCTTTCTTT
CASASQGAMATEAFF
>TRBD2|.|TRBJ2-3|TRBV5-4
TGTGCCAGCAGCTCCGTCCTACTAGCGGGCGTTGGATATACGCAGTATTTT
CASSSVLLAGVGYTQYF
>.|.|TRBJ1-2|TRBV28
TGTGCCAGCAGTTCTGAAGGCTACACCTTC
CASSSEGYTF
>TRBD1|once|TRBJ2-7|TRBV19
TGTGCCACCCGGGACCCGACAGGGAATCATTACGAGCAGTACTTC
CATRDPTGNHYEQYF
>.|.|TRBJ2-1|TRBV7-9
TGTGCCAGCAGCTCCCGCCCGGTGGGAATAAGCTCCTACAATGAGCAGTTCTTC
CASSSRPVGISSYNEQFF
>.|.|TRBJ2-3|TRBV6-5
TGTGCCAGCAGCACCGGGAGAAGCGGGCCAGATACGCAGTATTTT
CASSTGRSGPDTQYF
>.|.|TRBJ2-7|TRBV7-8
TGTGCCAGCAGCCTACACGTCTATGGCTCCTACGAGCAGTACTTC
CASSLHVYGSYEQYF
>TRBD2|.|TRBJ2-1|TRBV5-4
TGTGCCAGCAGCATAATAGCGGGAATCGCCTACAATGAGCAGTTCTTC
CASSIIAGIAYNEQFF
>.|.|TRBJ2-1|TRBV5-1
TGCGCCAGCAGCGTGACGTACGGTGAGCAGTTCTTC
CASSVTYGEQFF
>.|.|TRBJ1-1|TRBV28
TGTGCCAGCAGTTTACCGACAGTGAACACTGAAGCTTTCTTT
CASSLPTVNTEAFF
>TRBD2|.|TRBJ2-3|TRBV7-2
TGTGCCAGCAGCTTAGTGGTCACCCGCGGGAGAGTCGGCACAGATACGCAGTATTTT
CASSLVVTRGRVGTDTQYF
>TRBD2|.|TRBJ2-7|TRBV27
TGTGCCAGCAGTTTATACTTAGCGGGCTACGAGCAGTACTTC
CASSLYLAGYEQYF
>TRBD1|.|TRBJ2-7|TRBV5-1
TGCGCCAGCAGCTGGGGGACAGTGGACGAGCAGTACTTC
CASSWGTVDEQYF
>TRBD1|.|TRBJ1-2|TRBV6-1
TGTGCCAGCAGTGGGGGGGACAGGGCATACTATGGCTACACCTTC
CASSGGDRAYYGYTF
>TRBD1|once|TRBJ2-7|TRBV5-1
TGCGCCAGCAGCTTGGACCCAACAGGGGGCAGGTCCTACGAGCAGTACTTC
CASSLDPTGGRSYEQYF
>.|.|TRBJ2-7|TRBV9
TGTGCCAGCAGCGTCCAATCGGTCGGATACTACGAGCAGTACTTC
CASSVQSVGYYEQYF
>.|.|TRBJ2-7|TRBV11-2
TGTGCCAGCAGCTTAGGTTTAGGGTTCGAGCAGTACTTC
CASSLGLGFEQYF
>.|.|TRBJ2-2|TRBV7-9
TGTGCCAGCAGCTTCCTCCGAGGACAGAAGACCGGGGAGCTGTTTTTT
CASSFLRGQKTGELFF
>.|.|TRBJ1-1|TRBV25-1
TGTGCCAGCAGTGAAAGGTTAGCTGGGTCCGACACTGAAGCTTTCTTT
CASSERLAGSDTEAFF
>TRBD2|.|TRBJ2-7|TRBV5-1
TGCGCCAGCAGCTTGGTTCGCGGGAGAACGGACGAGCAGTACTTC
CASSLVRGRTDEQYF
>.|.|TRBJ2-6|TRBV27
TGTGCCAGCAGTTTAAGGGTGGGAGTCTCTGGGGCCAACGTCCTGACTTTC
CASSLRVGVSGANVLTF
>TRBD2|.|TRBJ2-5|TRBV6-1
TGTGCCAGCAGCGTAGCGGGAGAGACCCAGTACTTC
CASSVAGETQYF
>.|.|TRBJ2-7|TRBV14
TGTGCCAGCAGCCAAAGTCCAGGCCCCTACGAGCAGTACTTC
CASSQSPGPYEQYF
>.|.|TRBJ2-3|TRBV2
TGTGCCAGCAGAGAGAGCCGACCGTGGATGCGCACAGATACGCAGTATTTT
CASRESRPWMRTDTQYF
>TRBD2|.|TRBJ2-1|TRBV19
TGTGCCAGTAGGCCCCCGGGACTAGCAGGAAACAATGAGCAGTTCTTC
CASRPPGLAGNNEQFF
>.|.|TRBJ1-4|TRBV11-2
TGTGCCAGCAGCCTAGGACTGACTAATGAAAAACTGTTTTTT
CASSLGLTNEKLFF
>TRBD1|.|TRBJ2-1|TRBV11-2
TGTGCCAGCAGCTTCCGGGACAGAGGAAACAATGAGCAGTTCTTC
CASSFRDRGNNEQFF
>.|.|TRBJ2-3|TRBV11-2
TGTGCCAGCAGCTTAGATAGCACAGATACGCAGTATTTT
CASSLDSTDTQYF
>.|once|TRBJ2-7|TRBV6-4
TGTGCCAGCAGTGTCGTCTGGGGCGGGGAACGCGAGCAGTACTTC
CASSVVWGGEREQYF
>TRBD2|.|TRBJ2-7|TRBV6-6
TGTGCCAGCACCCCCCGGCGGGGGGTCTTCGACGAGCAGTACTTC
CASTPRRGVFDEQYF